This T cell receptor (beta chain) came from a study of cytomegalovirus exposure and HLA in healthy donors. Study summary: Drawn from HLA-typed donors, around 85 million unique TCRs were held in an early data release. Points from the study as a whole: In vitro checks showed that three CMV-associated chains really do target CMV antigens. Several top significant clusters appeared, in a later analysis, to be linked to common viral pathogens.

The PCR ran on 60 Vbeta and 13 Jbeta primers. This table comes from immunoSEQ multiplex PCR, and its TCRdb copy is limited to in-frame clones, with some not included. Of 100,000 or so clones listed, 83% are singletons. As for this clone: Its antigen is unidentified.

CDR3 length: 15 amino acids. Trimming removed 2 bases from V and 2 bases from J; junction bases left unmatched: 5. From germline, CDR1 is GTSNPN and CDR2 SVGIG (reference sequence). Among the donors, all were healthy bone marrow donors. The origin of this receptor is a middle-aged man in good health and CMV-seronegative. This chain uses TRBV30 with TRBJ1-4, with 7 bases fitting TRBD1. Material for sequencing was PBMCs. The CDR3, as DNA: TGTGCCTGGAGTCAGCCGACAGGGACTAATGAAAAACTGTTTTTT. Its protein is CAWSQPTGTNEKLFF.